This T cell receptor beta chain emerged from a study of blood T cell repertoires in COVID-19. At the level of the study: Samples representing acute and convalescent COVID-19 were sourced from the United States, Italy and Spain. T cells, B-cell-depleted T cells, or PBMCs provided the cDNA or gDNA that served as material.

Per the original methods: Amplifying reference gene primers gave estimates of nucleated cell counts. Data came from immunoSEQ multiplex PCR; TCRdb stores just in-frame clones and leaves some out. V, J and clone size are taken as reported in that table, and D and trimming were inferred from the DNA itself. The sample holds 140,000 or so clones, 80% to 90% seen once. Trimming stripped 4 bases from V and 6 bases from J, with 19 bases between. The CDR3 runs 16 residues. The germline CDR1 and CDR2 sequences are MNHEY and SVGEGT. Sequencing was done on a sample of peripheral blood. The gene calls are TRBV6-2 or TRBV6-3 and TRBJ1-5, with D possibly matching TRBD1 (5 bases). The clonotype was recovered from a man in his sixties with active or convalescent COVID-19. In DNA form, the CDR3 reads TGTGCCAGCAGTTCCCTCACAGACAGATTAAGTCAGCCCCAGCATTTT. Protein sequence: CASSSLTDRLSQPQHF.